A selection of T cell receptor beta chains follows, all from one sample in a study of blood T cells in healthy people across ages. MiXCR was run by TCRdb on the 5' RACE reads, yielding one entry per CDR3 protein. In the table there are over 1,300,000 distinct CDR3 sequences, roughly 59% of which are singletons. The sequencing sample was made of blood. These receptors all stem from a man younger than 35 in good health. CDR3s include the opening cysteine and the closing phenylalanine or tryptophan. The D gene is left open where the match is weak. Part of the rows lack a size; the others show once, few, many or a class for expanded clones.

cdr3_length j_call clone_size v_call d_call cdr3_nt cdr3_aa
13 TRBJ2-3 few TRBV11-2 NA TGTGCCAGCAGCTTAAGACTGTTGGATACGCAGTATTTT CASSLRLLDTQYF
15 TRBJ2-3 NA TRBV29-1 TRBD1 TGCAGCGTTGAAGTACAGGGGTCTAGCACAGATACGCAGTATTTT CSVEVQGSSTDTQYF
16 TRBJ2-5 NA TRBV5-1 NA TGCGCCAGCAGCTCGTTGGGGCAGAGCCCCGGCGAGACCCAGTACTTC CASSSLGQSPGETQYF
15 TRBJ2-1 NA TRBV4-1 NA TGCGCCAGCAGCCAACCTCCCCGCTCCTACAATGAGCAGTTCTTC CASSQPPRSYNEQFF
14 TRBJ1-1 few TRBV7-8 NA TGTGCCAGCAGCTCGGGCAGGGTGACCCCTGAAGCTTTCTTT CASSSGRVTPEAFF
10 TRBJ2-1 few TRBV29-1 NA TGCAGCGTCCATTACAATGAGCAGTTCTTC CSVHYNEQFF
15 TRBJ2-1 few TRBV4-1 TRBD2 TGCGCCAGCAGCCAAGGGGCTAGCGGGAGAAGTGAGCAGTTCTTC CASSQGASGRSEQFF
14 TRBJ1-5 NA TRBV12-3/TRBV12-4 TRBD1 TGTGCCAGCAGCTATGACAGGGCCAATCAGCCCCAGCATTTT CASSYDRANQPQHF
19 TRBJ2-5 NA TRBV6-2/TRBV6-3 TRBD2 TGTGCCAGCAGCCATCCGGCGACTAGCGGTCCTATGTACCAAGAGACCCAGTACTTC CASSHPATSGPMYQETQYF
16 TRBJ2-7 NA TRBV28 TRBD2 TGTGCCAGTCGAAAAGCCGGGACTAGGGCCTACAATGAGCAGTACTTC CASRKAGTRAYNEQYF
16 TRBJ2-1 NA TRBV29-1 NA TGCAGCGTTGAAGTTGTGGGAGAGGGCCCCTACAATGAGCAGTTCTTC CSVEVVGEGPYNEQFF
15 TRBJ2-5 few TRBV4-3 NA TGCGCCAGCAGCCAAGATATGCGGGCACTGAAGACCCAGTACTTC CASSQDMRALKTQYF
14 TRBJ2-3 NA TRBV6-5 NA TGTGCCAGCAGTGGGTCAGGGGTTCGAGATACGCAGTATTTT CASSGSGVRDTQYF
13 TRBJ2-7 few TRBV6-2/TRBV6-3 NA TGTGCCAGCAGTTACCAGGCAGACTACGAGCAGTACTTC CASSYQADYEQYF
14 TRBJ2-3 NA TRBV20-1 NA TGCAGTGCTACACTAGCCCTTAGCACAGATACGCAGTATTTT CSATLALSTDTQYF
14 TRBJ2-7 NA TRBV12-3/TRBV12-4 NA TGTGCCAGCAGTTTAATGGAGGGATCCTACGAGCAGTACTTC CASSLMEGSYEQYF
12 TRBJ1-1 NA TRBV2 NA TGTGCCAGCAGACAGGGAGGAGTAGAAGCTTTCTTT CASRQGGVEAFF
19 TRBJ2-1 NA TRBV11-2 TRBD2 TGTGCCAGCAGCTTAGGGCAGGGTGGAGCGGGAGATCGGTACAATGAGCAGTTCTTC CASSLGQGGAGDRYNEQFF
13 TRBJ2-3 few TRBV15 TRBD2 TGTGCCACCAGCAGCTACCCTAGCGGCTCACAGTATTTT CATSSYPSGSQYF
13 TRBJ2-5 NA TRBV6-6 TRBD2 TGTGCCAGCAGTTTCCCTCGACCTAGCGGGCAGTACTTC CASSFPRPSGQYF
14 TRBJ2-2 NA TRBV4-1 NA TGCGCCAGCAGCCCCCGTTTGGGGTCCGGGGAGCTGTTTTTT CASSPRLGSGELFF
12 TRBJ2-7 NA TRBV4-2 NA TGTGCCAGCAGCGAGACTATATACGAGCAGTACTTC CASSETIYEQYF
16 TRBJ1-2 NA TRBV12-3/TRBV12-4 TRBD1 TGTGCCAGCAGTTTAGCGCTTACAGGGGGTGTTTATGGCTACACCTTC CASSLALTGGVYGYTF
19 TRBJ1-2 NA TRBV7-9 TRBD1 TGTGCCAGCAGCCCCCGCGAGGGACAGGTACCCCCACAACGCTATGGCTACACCTTC CASSPREGQVPPQRYGYTF
15 TRBJ1-6 NA TRBV6-2/TRBV6-3 TRBD1 TGTGCCAGCAGCACCACCGGGACAGGGGGCTCACCCCTCCACTTT CASSTTGTGGSPLHF
14 TRBJ2-1 NA TRBV6-5 TRBD2 TGTGCCAGCAGTTGGACTGGCGGGAGGTATGAGCAGTTCTTC CASSWTGGRYEQFF
15 TRBJ1-4 NA TRBV7-6 TRBD1 TGTGCCAGCAGCCCGTCGGGACAGGGGGCTTGGAAACTGTTTTTT CASSPSGQGAWKLFF
18 TRBJ1-1 NA TRBV4-1 NA TGCGCCAGCAGCCAAGTAGGCCCGTGGGGCTCAGGGGACACTGAAGCTTTCTTT CASSQVGPWGSGDTEAFF
14 TRBJ1-1 NA TRBV25-1 NA TGTGCCAGCAGTGAACACTCCGCGAGCACTGAAGCTTTCTTT CASSEHSASTEAFF
18 TRBJ2-3 NA TRBV9 NA TGTGCCAGCAGCGTCAACCTGCAACTAGTCGATGCAGTAGATACGCAGTATTTT CASSVNLQLVDAVDTQYF
11 TRBJ2-7 few TRBV20-1 NA TGCAGTGCTAGACTCGTTTCCGAGCAGTACTTC CSARLVSEQYF
14 TRBJ2-1 few TRBV7-2 NA TGTGCCAGCAGTTTCGAGGGGTCCTACAATGAGCAGTTCTTC CASSFEGSYNEQFF
12 TRBJ2-1 NA TRBV5-5 NA TGTGCCAGCAGCTTGGTCGAAGGTGAGCAGTTCTTC CASSLVEGEQFF
18 TRBJ2-3 NA TRBV3-1 NA TGTGCCAGCAGCCAAGAATTCGAGGGCGGCCTAAGCACAGATACGCAGTATTTT CASSQEFEGGLSTDTQYF
14 TRBJ2-7 NA TRBV4-1 NA TGCGCCAGCAGCCAGACTCGAGGGACATACGAGCAGTACTTC CASSQTRGTYEQYF
17 TRBJ2-3 NA TRBV4-2 TRBD1 TGTGCCAGCAGCCAGGACTCCTCAGGGGGCAGTACAGATACGCAGTATTTT CASSQDSSGGSTDTQYF
11 TRBJ1-1 NA TRBV29-1 NA TGCAGCCCGGTAAGGGGAACTGAAGCTTTCTTT CSPVRGTEAFF
18 TRBJ1-6 NA TRBV9 TRBD1 TGTGCCAGCAGCCCGAGGACAGGGTTGGAATCCTATAATTCACCCCTCCACTTT CASSPRTGLESYNSPLHF
17 TRBJ2-1 NA TRBV18 NA TGTGCCAGCTCACCTAGTGTCCGGGCCATTACTTACAATGAGCAGTTCTTC CASSPSVRAITYNEQFF
15 TRBJ2-1 NA TRBV10-3 NA TGTGCCATCAGTGAAGGGTCCAGCGGGTACAATGAGCAGTTCTTC CAISEGSSGYNEQFF